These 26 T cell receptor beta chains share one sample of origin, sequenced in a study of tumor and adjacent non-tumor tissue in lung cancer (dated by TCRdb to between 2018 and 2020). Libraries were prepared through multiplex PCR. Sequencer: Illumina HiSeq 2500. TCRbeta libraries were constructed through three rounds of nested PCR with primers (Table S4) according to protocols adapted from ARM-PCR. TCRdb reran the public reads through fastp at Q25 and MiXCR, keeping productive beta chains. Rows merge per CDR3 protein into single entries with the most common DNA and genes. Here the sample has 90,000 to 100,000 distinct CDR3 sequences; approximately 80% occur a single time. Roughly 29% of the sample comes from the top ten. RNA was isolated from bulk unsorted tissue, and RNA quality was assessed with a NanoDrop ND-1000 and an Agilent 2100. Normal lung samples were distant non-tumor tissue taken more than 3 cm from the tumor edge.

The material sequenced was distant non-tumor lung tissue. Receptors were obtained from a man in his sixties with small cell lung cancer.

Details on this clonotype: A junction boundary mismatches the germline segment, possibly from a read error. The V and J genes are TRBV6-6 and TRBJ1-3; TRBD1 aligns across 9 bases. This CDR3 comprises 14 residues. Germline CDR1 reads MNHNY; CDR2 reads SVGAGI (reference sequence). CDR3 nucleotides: TGTGCCAGTAGTTGGGACAGGGCTGGAAGCACCATATATTTT. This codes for CASSWDRAGSTIYF.

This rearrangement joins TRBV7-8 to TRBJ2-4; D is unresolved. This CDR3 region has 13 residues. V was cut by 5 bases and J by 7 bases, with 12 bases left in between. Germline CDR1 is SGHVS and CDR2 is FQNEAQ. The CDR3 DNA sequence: TGTGCCAGCAGCAAGGGCATGGCTAACATTCAGTACTTC. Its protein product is CASSKGMANIQYF.

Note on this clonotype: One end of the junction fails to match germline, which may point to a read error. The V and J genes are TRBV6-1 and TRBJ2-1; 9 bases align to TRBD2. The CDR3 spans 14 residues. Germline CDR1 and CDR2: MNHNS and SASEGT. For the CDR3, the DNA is TGTACCAGCATCTTTAGCGGGAGTGGGAATGAGCAGTTCTTT. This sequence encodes CTSIFSGSGNEQFF.

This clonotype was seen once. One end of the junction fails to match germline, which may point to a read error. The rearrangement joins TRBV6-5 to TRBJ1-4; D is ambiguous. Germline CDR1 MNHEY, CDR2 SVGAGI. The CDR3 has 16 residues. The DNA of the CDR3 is TGTACCAGTAACACCAAGAATTCAGCAACTAATGAAAAACTGTTTTTT. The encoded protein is CTSNTKNSATNEKLFF.

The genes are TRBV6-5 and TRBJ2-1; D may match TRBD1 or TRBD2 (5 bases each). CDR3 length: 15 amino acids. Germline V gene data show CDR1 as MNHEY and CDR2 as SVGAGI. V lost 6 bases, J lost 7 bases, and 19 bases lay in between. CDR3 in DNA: TGTGCCAGCAGATACATTGGGGGAGTGGGTAATGAGCAGTTCTTC. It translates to CASRYIGGVGNEQFF.

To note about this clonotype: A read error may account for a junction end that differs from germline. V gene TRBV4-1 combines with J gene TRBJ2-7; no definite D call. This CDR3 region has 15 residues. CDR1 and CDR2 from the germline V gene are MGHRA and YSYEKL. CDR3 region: CAGSQDLEDFYDQYF. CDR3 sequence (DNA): TGCGCCGGCAGCCAAGATTTAGAGGATTTCTACGATCAGTACTTC.

Here the CDR3 reads CASSCTAGEGYNEQFF. In DNA form, the CDR3 reads TGTGCCAGCAGTTGTACGGCGGGAGAAGGGTACAATGAGCAGTTCTTC. The J gene is TRBJ2-1, the V gene TRBV28; 7 bases fit TRBD2. J lost 4 bases, V lost 4 bases, and 10 bases had no gene match. The V gene's germline CDR1 is MDHEN and CDR2 SYDVKM. The CDR3 consists of 16 residues.

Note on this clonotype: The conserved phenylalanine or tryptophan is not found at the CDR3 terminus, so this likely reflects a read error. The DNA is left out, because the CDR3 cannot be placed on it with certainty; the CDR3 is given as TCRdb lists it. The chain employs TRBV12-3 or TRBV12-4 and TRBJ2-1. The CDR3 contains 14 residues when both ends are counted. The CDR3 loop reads CASSTSTPYNEQFS.

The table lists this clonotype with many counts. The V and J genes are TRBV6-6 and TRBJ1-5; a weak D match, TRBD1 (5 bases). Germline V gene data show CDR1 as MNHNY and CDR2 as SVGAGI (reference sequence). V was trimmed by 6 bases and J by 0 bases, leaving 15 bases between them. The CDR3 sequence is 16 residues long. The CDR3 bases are TGTGCCAGCAGAAAGAGGGTGGGGGATAGCAATCAGCCCCAGCATTTT. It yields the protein CASRKRVGDSNQPQHF.

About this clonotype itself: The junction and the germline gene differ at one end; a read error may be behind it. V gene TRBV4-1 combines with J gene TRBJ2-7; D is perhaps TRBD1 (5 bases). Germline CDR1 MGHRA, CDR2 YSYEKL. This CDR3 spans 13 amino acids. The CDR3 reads CVNSFDRLYEQYF. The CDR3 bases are TGTGTCAACAGTTTCGACAGACTCTACGAGCAGTACTTC.

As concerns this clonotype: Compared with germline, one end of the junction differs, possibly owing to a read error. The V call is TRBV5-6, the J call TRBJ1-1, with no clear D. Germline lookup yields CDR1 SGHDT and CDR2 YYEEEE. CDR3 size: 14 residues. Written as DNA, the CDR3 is TGTGCCAGTAGCTTTCCCGGTGGGAACACTGAAGCTTCCTTT. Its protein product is CASSFPGGNTEASF.

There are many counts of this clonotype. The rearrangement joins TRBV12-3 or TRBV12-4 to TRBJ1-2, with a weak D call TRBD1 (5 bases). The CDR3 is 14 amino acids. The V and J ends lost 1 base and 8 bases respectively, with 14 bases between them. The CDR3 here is CASSLGGGEWGYTF. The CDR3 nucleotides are TGTGCCAGCAGTTTAGGGGGGGGGGAGTGGGGCTACACCTTC.

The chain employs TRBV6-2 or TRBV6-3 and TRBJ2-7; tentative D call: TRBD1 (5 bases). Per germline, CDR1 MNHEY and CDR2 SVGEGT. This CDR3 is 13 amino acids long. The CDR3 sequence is CAISYSREGGQYV. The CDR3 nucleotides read TGTGCCATCAGTTACTCCAGGGAAGGCGGGCAGTACGTC.

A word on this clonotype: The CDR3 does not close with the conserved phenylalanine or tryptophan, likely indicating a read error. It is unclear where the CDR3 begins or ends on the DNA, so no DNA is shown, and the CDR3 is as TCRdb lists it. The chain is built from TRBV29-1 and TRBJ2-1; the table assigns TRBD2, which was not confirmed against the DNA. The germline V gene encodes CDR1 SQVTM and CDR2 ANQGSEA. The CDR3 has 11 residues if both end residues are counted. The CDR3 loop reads CGVERVGPRFL.

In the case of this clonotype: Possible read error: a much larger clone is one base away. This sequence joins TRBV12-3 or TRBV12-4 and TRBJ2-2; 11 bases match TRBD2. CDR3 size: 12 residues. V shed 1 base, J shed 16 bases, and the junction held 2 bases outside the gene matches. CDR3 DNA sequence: TGTGCCAGCAGTTTAGGACTAGCGGGAAGGTTTTTT. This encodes CASSLGLAGRFF.

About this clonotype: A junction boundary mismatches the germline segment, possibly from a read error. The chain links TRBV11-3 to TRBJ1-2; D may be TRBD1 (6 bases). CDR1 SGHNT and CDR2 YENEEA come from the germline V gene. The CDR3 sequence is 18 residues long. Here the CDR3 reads CASGLGCLSGVEYYGYTF. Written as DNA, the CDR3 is TGTGCCAGCGGCTTAGGTTGTCTGTCAGGGGTGGAGTACTATGGCTACACCTTC.

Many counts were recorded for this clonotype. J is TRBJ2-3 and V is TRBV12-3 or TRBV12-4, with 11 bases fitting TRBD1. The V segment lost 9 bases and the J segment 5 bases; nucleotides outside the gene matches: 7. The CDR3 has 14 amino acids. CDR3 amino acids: CASLKDRGRDTQYF. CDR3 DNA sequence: TGTGCCAGTTTGAAGGACAGGGGGCGAGATACGCAGTATTTT.

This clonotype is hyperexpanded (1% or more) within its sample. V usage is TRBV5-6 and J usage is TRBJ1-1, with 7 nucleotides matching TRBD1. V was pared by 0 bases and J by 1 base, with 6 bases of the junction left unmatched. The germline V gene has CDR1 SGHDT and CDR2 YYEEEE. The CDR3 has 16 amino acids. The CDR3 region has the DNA TGTGCCAGCAGCTTGGCCTCCGGGACAGCGAACACTGAAGCTTTCTTT. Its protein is CASSLASGTANTEAFF.

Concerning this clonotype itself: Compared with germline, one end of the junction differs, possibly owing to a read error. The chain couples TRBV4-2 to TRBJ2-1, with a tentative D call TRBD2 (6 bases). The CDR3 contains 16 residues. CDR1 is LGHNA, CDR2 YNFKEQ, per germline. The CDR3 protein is CASSVRLGRIQNEQFF. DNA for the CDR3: TGTGCCAGCAGCGTTCGACTAGGTAGGATCCAGAATGAGCAGTTTTTC.

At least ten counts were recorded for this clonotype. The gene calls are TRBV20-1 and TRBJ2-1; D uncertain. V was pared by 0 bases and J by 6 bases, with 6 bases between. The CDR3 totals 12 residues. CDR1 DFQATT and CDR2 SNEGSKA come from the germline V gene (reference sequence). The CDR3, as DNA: TGCAGTGCTAGAGAAGACGGCAATGAGCAGTTCTTC. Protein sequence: CSAREDGNEQFF.

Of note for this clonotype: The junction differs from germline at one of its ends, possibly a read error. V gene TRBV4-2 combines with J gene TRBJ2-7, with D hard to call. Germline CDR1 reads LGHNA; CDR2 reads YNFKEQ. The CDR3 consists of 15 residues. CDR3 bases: TGTGCCACCAGCCTAGAGCGCGGAGAACAGTACGAGCAGTACTTC. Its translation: CATSLERGEQYEQYF.

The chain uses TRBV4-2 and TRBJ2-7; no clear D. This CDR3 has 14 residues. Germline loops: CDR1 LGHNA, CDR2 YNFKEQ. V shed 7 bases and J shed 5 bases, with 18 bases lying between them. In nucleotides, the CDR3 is TGTGCCAGCATCCGCGATACCGGTGGGAACGAGCAGTACTTC. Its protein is CASIRDTGGNEQYF.

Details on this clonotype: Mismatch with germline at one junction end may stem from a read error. CDR3: CVSSRLAGTWANVLTF. The DNA for the CDR3 is TGTGTCAGCAGCCGACTAGCGGGGACTTGGGCCAACGTCCTGACTTTC. The rearrangement links TRBV6-5 to TRBJ2-6, with 11 bases that match TRBD2. Germline V gene sequence: CDR1 MNHEY, CDR2 SVGAGI. The CDR3 consists of 16 residues.

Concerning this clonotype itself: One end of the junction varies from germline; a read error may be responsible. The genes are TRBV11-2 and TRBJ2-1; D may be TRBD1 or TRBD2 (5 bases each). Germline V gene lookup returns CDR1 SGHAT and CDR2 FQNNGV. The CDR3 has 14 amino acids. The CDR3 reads CSSLKRQGDIELFF. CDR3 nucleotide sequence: TGTTCCAGCCTGAAGCGGCAGGGCGACATTGAGCTGTTCTTC. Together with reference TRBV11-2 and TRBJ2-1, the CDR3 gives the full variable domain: EAGVAQSPRYKIIEKRQSVAFWCNPISGHATLYWYQQILGQGPKLLIQFQNNGVVDDSQLPKDRFSAERLKGVDSTLKIQPAKLEDSAVYLCSSLKRQGDIELFFGPGTRLTVL.

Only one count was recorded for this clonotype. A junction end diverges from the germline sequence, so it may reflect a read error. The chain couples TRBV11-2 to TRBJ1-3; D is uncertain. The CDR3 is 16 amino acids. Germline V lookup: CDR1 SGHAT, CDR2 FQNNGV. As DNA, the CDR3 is TGTGCCAGCAGCTTAGCGGGCGCCATCTCTGGAAACACTATATATTTT. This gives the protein CASSLAGAISGNTIYF.

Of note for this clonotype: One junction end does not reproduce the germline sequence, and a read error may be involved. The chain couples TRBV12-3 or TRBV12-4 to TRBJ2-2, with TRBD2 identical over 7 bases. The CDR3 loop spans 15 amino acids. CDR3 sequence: CASGLAGALTGELFF. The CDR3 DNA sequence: TGTGCCAGCGGTTTGGCGGGAGCGCTCACCGGGGAGCTGTTTTTT.